This TCR beta chain was sequenced for a study of post-analysis software for immune sequencing data. General study findings and limits: Higher frequency in patients than in controls was seen for roughly five TRBV segments, with TRBV5-6, TRBV5-1 and TRBV20-1 among them.

TCR beta cDNA libraries included unique molecular identifiers. TCRdb passed the PCR reads through MiXCR, listing each CDR3 protein once. This repertoire shows 350,000 to 500,000 distinct CDR3 sequences, approximately 39% found once; its top ten account for less than 10%. This clonotype was counted between two and nine times. Its antigen is unknown. V was pared by 7 bases and J by 0 bases, with 16 bases between. Germline CDR1 is MNHEY and CDR2 is SMNVEV (reference sequence). The CDR3 totals 15 residues. The genes are TRBV27 and TRBJ2-7; possibly TRBD2 for D (6 bases). The sequencing sample was made of blood. The source of this sequence is a girl aged 2-9 years with multiple sclerosis. Here the CDR3 reads CASTAGPSSSYEQYF. As DNA, the CDR3 is TGTGCCAGCACGGCGGGACCTTCGAGCTCCTACGAGCAGTACTTC.